Sequencing of this T cell receptor (beta chain) was carried out in a study of T cell responses to AZD1222 COVID-19 vaccine. The table lists this clone with a count of one. Germline-derived CDR1 and CDR2 are SGHRS and YFSETQ. The CDR3 is made up of 14 amino acids. V was pared by 4 bases and J by 2 bases, with 3 bases of the junction left unmatched. Measured with immunoSEQ multiplex PCR; TCRdb has only the in-frame clones, and not every one. The sample includes approximately 89,000 clones, 70% to 90% of them seen just once. The sample consisted of peripheral blood, taken on day 0 of AZD1222 vaccination. This receptor was identified in an adult in good health. The rearrangement links TRBV5-1 to TRBJ2-5; 9 bases are a match to TRBD2. Here the CDR3 reads CASSPAGGQETQYF. Written as DNA, the CDR3 is TGCGCCAGCAGCCCCGCGGGGGGGCAAGAGACCCAGTACTTC.